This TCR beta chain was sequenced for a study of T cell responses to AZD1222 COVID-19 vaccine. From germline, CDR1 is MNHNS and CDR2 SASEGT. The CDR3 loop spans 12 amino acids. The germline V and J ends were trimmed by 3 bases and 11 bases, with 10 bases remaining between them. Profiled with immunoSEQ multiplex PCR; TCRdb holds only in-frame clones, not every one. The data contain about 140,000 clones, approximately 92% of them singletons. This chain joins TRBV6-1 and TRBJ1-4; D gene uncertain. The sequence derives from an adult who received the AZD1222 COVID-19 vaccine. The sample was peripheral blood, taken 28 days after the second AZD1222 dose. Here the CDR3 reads CASSDGVGKLFF. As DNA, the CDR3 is TGTGCCAGCAGTGATGGGGTCGGGAAACTGTTTTTT.